Following are 14 T cell receptor beta chains from one sample sequenced in a study of cytomegalovirus exposure and HLA in healthy donors. Researchers ran the PCR with 60 Vbeta and 13 Jbeta primers. This table comes from immunoSEQ multiplex PCR, and its TCRdb copy is limited to in-frame clones, with some not included. The sample lists approximately 40,000 clones, 66% seen once, with roughly 18% in the top ten. Sequencing was done on a sample of PBMCs. The source of these receptors is a man aged 50-60 years in good health and CMV-seropositive.

V usage is TRBV2 and J usage is TRBJ2-7; TRBD1 might be the D (6 bases). The CDR3 runs 12 residues. The V end lost 6 bases, the J end lost 6 bases, and 12 bases lay between the germline ends. Germline assignment: CDR1 SNHLY and CDR2 FYNNEI. The CDR3, as DNA: TGTGCCAGCAGGGTAGACAGGTCCGAGCAGTACTTC. As protein: CASRVDRSEQYF. Supplemented by reference TRBV2 and TRBJ2-7, the full variable domain reads EPEVTQTPSHQVTQMGQEVILRCVPISNHLYFYWYRQILGQKVEFLVSFYNNEISEKSEIFDDQFSVERPDGSNFTLKIRSTKLEDSAMYFCASRVDRSEQYFGPGTRLTVT.

The chain links TRBV11-1 to TRBJ2-1; 7 bases are shared with TRBD1. Germline V gives CDR1 SGHAT, CDR2 FQDESV (reference sequence). V was clipped by 8 bases and J by 0 bases; unmatched bases: 1. This CDR3 region has 13 residues. DNA for the CDR3: TGTGCCAGCCGGGACAGCTCCTACAATGAGCAGTTCTTC. Protein: CASRDSSYNEQFF.

The V gene is TRBV7-8, the J gene TRBJ1-2; TRBD1 might be the D (5 bases). This CDR3 contains 16 residues. Germline loops: CDR1 SGHVS, CDR2 FQNEAQ. With 5 bases removed from V and 2 bases from J, the gap between germline ends came to 18 bases. The CDR3 protein is CASSRGHLNSNYGYTF. The CDR3 bases are TGTGCCAGCAGCCGAGGACACCTTAATTCAAACTATGGCTACACCTTC.

This clone showed up just a few times. The CDR3 is CASSLGQANNEQFF. In DNA form, the CDR3 reads TGTGCCAGCAGCTTGGGACAGGCGAACAATGAGCAGTTCTTC. The chain carries TRBV5-4 and TRBJ2-1; D might be TRBD1 (6 bases). The CDR3 covers 14 residues. Trimming removed 0 bases at V and 5 bases at J, with 9 bases between. Germline V gene sequence: CDR1 SGHNT, CDR2 YYREEE (reference sequence). The full variable domain, completed using reference TRBV5-4 and TRBJ2-1, is ETGVTQSPTHLIKTRGQQVTLRCSSQSGHNTVSWYQQALGQGPQFIFQYYREEENGRGNFPPRFSGLQFPNYSSELNVNALELDDSALYLCASSLGQANNEQFFGPGTRLTVL.

This chain links TRBV7-8 with TRBJ1-6; D not certain. CDR3 size: 13 residues. Germline V CDR1 and CDR2: SGHVS, FQNEAQ. With 2 bases removed from V and 9 bases from J, the gap between germline ends came to 8 bases. The DNA for the CDR3 is TGTGCCAGCAGCTTAATGGGGAGTTCACCCCTCCACTTT. Amino acid sequence: CASSLMGSSPLHF. The full variable domain, in which reference TRBV7-8 and TRBJ1-6 provide the parts outside the CDR3, is GAGVSQSPRYKVAKRGQDVALRCDPISGHVSLFWYQQALGQGPEFLTYFQNEAQLDKSGLPSDRFFAERPEGSVSTLKIQRTQQEDSAVYLCASSLMGSSPLHFGNGTRLTVT.

J is TRBJ2-4 and V is TRBV9, with TRBD1 matching over 8 bases. Germline V lookup: CDR1 SGDLS, CDR2 YYNGEE. V gave up 0 bases and J gave up 7 bases; unmatched junction bases: 9. The CDR3 runs to 16 residues. CDR3 amino acids: CASSVGAGGTGNIQYF. The CDR3 region has the DNA TGTGCCAGCAGCGTAGGGGCAGGGGGCACTGGGAACATTCAGTACTTC.

The CDR3 sequence: CASSPDPAGHNEQFF. CDR3 coding DNA: TGTGCCAGCAGCCCCGACCCAGCAGGCCACAATGAGCAGTTCTTC. This sequence joins TRBV7-2 and TRBJ2-1, with D unclear. The length of the CDR3 is 15 residues. The germline V and J ends were trimmed by 5 bases and 5 bases, with 16 bases remaining between them. CDR1 and CDR2 (germline): SGHTA, FQGNSA.

The CDR3, as DNA: TGTGCCAGCAGCCTAGGGGGCCCCGACTATGGCTACACCTTC. This gives the protein CASSLGGPDYGYTF. V and J are TRBV6-5 and TRBJ1-2; 7 nucleotides line up with TRBD1. The CDR3 is 14 amino acids. V was pared by 6 bases and J by 3 bases, with 7 bases of the junction left unmatched. Germline V gives CDR1 MNHEY, CDR2 SVGAGI.

There are a few counts of this clone. The rearrangement links TRBV6-1 to TRBJ1-5, with 7 bases aligning to TRBD1. Losses at the gene ends were 8 bases for V and 3 bases for J; bases not matched to a gene: 10. CDR1 and CDR2 from the germline V gene are MNHNS and SASEGT. The CDR3 covers 15 residues. CDR3 amino acids: CASGRPGTDNQPQHF. The CDR3 nucleotides are TGTGCCAGCGGACGCCCAGGGACAGACAATCAGCCCCAGCATTTT.

The V call is TRBV11-2, the J call TRBJ2-3; the match to TRBD2 covers 9 bases. Losses at the gene ends were 2 bases for V and 1 base for J; bases not matched to a gene: 1. Germline CDR1 and CDR2: SGHAT and FQNNGV. The CDR3 contains 15 residues. The CDR3 bases are TGTGCCAGCAGCTTAAGGACTAGCGGCACAGATACGCAGTATTTT. Residues: CASSLRTSGTDTQYF. The entire variable domain, with the rest obtained from reference TRBV11-2 and TRBJ2-3, is as follows: EAGVAQSPRYKIIEKRQSVAFWCNPISGHATLYWYQQILGQGPKLLIQFQNNGVVDDSQLPKDRFSAERLKGVDSTLKIQPAKLEDSAVYLCASSLRTSGTDTQYFGPGTRLTVL.

This sequence joins TRBV5-4 and TRBJ2-3; 8 bases align to TRBD2. V shed 0 bases and J 6 bases; nucleotides not matched to a gene: 6. The CDR3 is 15 residues long. Germline lookup yields CDR1 SGHNT and CDR2 YYREEE (reference sequence). CDR3 coding DNA: TGTGCCAGCAGCTTGGACGGCGGGGGGAAGGATACGCAGTATTTT. It is translated as CASSLDGGGKDTQYF.

The genes are TRBV27 and TRBJ2-5; TRBD2 matches at 11 bases. Trimming cost V 5 bases and J 4 bases; bases outside gene matches: 3. The length of the CDR3 is 14 residues. Germline lookup yields CDR1 MNHEY and CDR2 SMNVEV (reference sequence). The CDR3 bases are TGTGCCAGCAGTCGACTAGCGGGGTTAGAGACCCAGTACTTC. Amino acid sequence: CASSRLAGLETQYF.

The chain has TRBV5-1 and TRBJ2-3; D is possibly TRBD1 (6 bases). The ends were cut back, 4 bases at V and 4 bases at J, with 13 bases in the middle. Germline assignment: CDR1 SGHRS and CDR2 YFSETQ. CDR3 length: 14 amino acids. CDR3 coding DNA: TGCGCCAGCAGCCACGGGACAAGCGCAGATACGCAGTATTTT. Protein sequence: CASSHGTSADTQYF.

V gene TRBV5-4 combines with J gene TRBJ2-2; D is ambiguous. V was trimmed by 1 base and J by 1 base, leaving 8 bases between them. The CDR3 has 15 residues. The germline V gene encodes CDR1 SGHNT and CDR2 YYREEE (reference sequence). CDR3 sequence (DNA): TGTGCCAGCAGCTTGAAGGAGAAGAACACCGGGGAGCTGTTTTTT. Amino acid sequence: CASSLKEKNTGELFF.